This TCR beta chain was observed in a study of T cells after posttransplantation cyclophosphamide. The study, taken as a whole, reports: TRB overlap between skin or GI tissue T cells and blood was limited. Recipient CMV seropositivity and CMV reactivation strongly tracked TRB clonality. Later post-transplant blood repertoires were often dominated by donor CD8+ memory clones.

TCRdb keeps only in-frame clones here, not all; method: immunoSEQ multiplex PCR. This sample carries thousands of clones, 82% of them seen once, and the ten largest clones take 3% to 3.5%. This CDR3 spans 16 amino acids. In germline, CDR1 is MNHEY, CDR2 SMNVEV (reference sequence). J gave up 8 bases and V 4 bases, and 15 bases lay outside the gene matches. As concerns this clone: Its antigen remains unknown.

A marrow graft followed busulfan-fludarabine conditioning, with cyclophosphamide on days +3 and +4. The sample in question was CD4+ T cells sorted from blood, obtained 350 to 390 days after allogeneic stem cell transplant with posttransplant cyclophosphamide. V is TRBV27 and J is TRBJ1-2, with 8 bases aligning to TRBD1. The sequence derives from a male patient aged 50 to 59 who received an allogeneic stem cell transplant from a related donor and was CMV-positive. Some T cells may be transferred from the graft donor. The CDR3 is CASSSIIPTGVRGYTF. The CDR3 DNA reads as TGTGCCAGCAGTTCCATAATCCCGACAGGGGTGAGGGGCTACACCTTC.